A selection of T cell receptor beta chains follows, all from one sample in a study of blood T cell repertoires in COVID-19. Here immunoSEQ multiplex PCR was the method, and the copy in TCRdb shows in-frame clones only, minus some. The table lists just over 300,000 clones, about 90% of them singletons. The sample consisted of peripheral blood. The receptor source for this set is a young man with active or convalescent COVID-19. Both conserved end residues are trimmed from each CDR3.

v_gene: TRBV4-1
CDR3aa: PTSRPGERQGGSYNEQF

v_gene: TRBV27
CDR3aa: ASSFSGRAGDTQY

v_gene: TRBV19
CDR3aa: ASQGWAYNEQF

v_gene: TRBV7-9
CDR3aa: ASSGLAVPYEQY

v_gene: TRBV12-3/TRBV12-4
CDR3aa: ASSTTGIEKLF

v_gene: TRBV18
CDR3aa: ASSPLSAGKSEQY

v_gene: TRBV4-1
CDR3aa: ASSQISGTSGGYEQF

v_gene: TRBV28
CDR3aa: ASSYIGTLARTDTQY

v_gene: TRBV7-9
CDR3aa: ASSLGRPGQGVHEQY

v_gene: TRBV2
CDR3aa: ASRRDRQNYGYT

v_gene: TRBV15
CDR3aa: ATSRGAGLAPYEQY

v_gene: TRBV7-9
CDR3aa: ASSKDRATGELF

v_gene: TRBV5-1
CDR3aa: ASSLGGESTDTQY

v_gene: TRBV19
CDR3aa: ASSIAQDRAYNEQF

v_gene: TRBV6-2/TRBV6-3
CDR3aa: ASSYPRILAKNIQY

v_gene: TRBV7-9
CDR3aa: ASSARILAGGLHTGELF

v_gene: TRBV4-1
CDR3aa: ASSQDGGGLYYEQY

v_gene: TRBV6-5
CDR3aa: ASRGTAVNSPLH

v_gene: TRBV6-2/TRBV6-3
CDR3aa: ASSKGWDFAYEQY

v_gene: TRBV4-1
CDR3aa: ASSQVTVNYGYT

v_gene: TRBV10-2
CDR3aa: ASNPERGSWGQF

v_gene: TRBV13
CDR3aa: ASSLVQGASYEQY

v_gene: TRBV19
CDR3aa: ASADVGSNQPQH

v_gene: TRBV27
CDR3aa: ASRPWTGGTNTEAF

v_gene: TRBV15
CDR3aa: ATSPGLAGNYEQY

v_gene: TRBV29-1
CDR3aa: SAGQLNEKLF

v_gene: TRBV24-1
CDR3aa: ATSTPGQGGPTNTGELF

v_gene: TRBV7-2
CDR3aa: ASSFYTDTQY

v_gene: TRBV6-5
CDR3aa: ASTPDRVVNEQF

v_gene: TRBV5-1
CDR3aa: ASSQQGGDRGYT

v_gene: TRBV5-4
CDR3aa: ASSRRQGFRETQY

v_gene: TRBV14
CDR3aa: ASSQSFGLGLF

v_gene: TRBV18
CDR3aa: ASSPLPSGDEQF

v_gene: TRBV7-2
CDR3aa: ASSFNGVLVNSPLH

v_gene: TRBV3-1/TRBV3-2
CDR3aa: ASSQDHLAASYNEQF

v_gene: TRBV2
CDR3aa: ASSGNFQRKEKLF

v_gene: TRBV7-6
CDR3aa: ASSPTAVQRGETQY

v_gene: TRBV3-1/TRBV3-2
CDR3aa: ASSQESGGASDTQY

v_gene: TRBV4-3
CDR3aa: ASSQQPRDRVGWSYGYT

v_gene: TRBV6-2/TRBV6-3
CDR3aa: ASSYGVFSRGTEAF

v_gene: TRBV5-6
CDR3aa: ASSETGLGINTEAF

v_gene: TRBV7-9
CDR3aa: ASSWTGGLNEQY

v_gene: TRBV28
CDR3aa: ATDIGGSRVGEQY

v_gene: TRBV6-6
CDR3aa: ASKTGMSYEQY

v_gene: TRBV2
CDR3aa: ASSEDSGRIEKLF

v_gene: TRBV16
CDR3aa: ASSQSWRDRAYEQY